Listed below are T cell receptor beta chains from one sample, sequenced in a study of T-cell reconstitution after alpha-beta-depleted transplantation in children. TCRdb called the PCR reads again in MiXCR, with one record for every CDR3 protein. This sample yields roughly 400,000 distinct CDR3 sequences, of which 43% are seen a single time; roughly a quarter belongs to the top ten. This material consisted of PBMCs, taken before TCRalphabeta/CD19-depleted stem cell transplant. The origin of the receptors is a girl aged 2-10 years with aplastic anemia, due to receive a stem cell transplant. Both conserved end residues are part of each CDR3. Each record gives: D gene, clone size, J gene, V gene, CDR3 protein, CDR3 DNA. D genes are given only for firm matches. The size field is filled for only some rows; it gives once, few, many or a size class.

D: TRBD1; size: few; J: TRBJ2-7; V: TRBV7-8; CDR3: CASSFGRDSSYEQYF; DNA: TGTGCCAGCAGCTTCGGCCGGGACAGCTCCTACGAGCAGTACTTC
D: TRBD2; size: few; J: TRBJ2-1; V: TRBV4-1; CDR3: CASSPAPSGTRFPDEQFF; DNA: TGCGCCAGCAGCCCGGCCCCTTCCGGGACTAGGTTCCCGGATGAGCAGTTCTTC
D: TRBD2; size: .; J: TRBJ2-3; V: TRBV29-1; CDR3: CSVTPSTSGRYADTQYF; DNA: TGCAGCGTTACCCCTTCGACTAGCGGGAGATATGCAGATACGCAGTATTTT
D: .; size: many; J: TRBJ2-2; V: TRBV4-3; CDR3: CASSHSSTPDGGELFF; DNA: TGCGCCAGCAGCCACAGCTCTACCCCAGATGGGGGGGAGCTGTTTTTT
D: .; size: .; J: TRBJ2-2; V: TRBV30; CDR3: CAWRRVLNTGELFF; DNA: TGTGCCTGGAGAAGAGTGCTCAACACCGGGGAGCTGTTTTTT
D: TRBD2; size: once; J: TRBJ2-7; V: TRBV20-1; CDR3: CSARGLAGDHHEQYF; DNA: TGCAGTGCTAGAGGACTAGCGGGAGACCACCACGAGCAGTACTTC
D: .; size: .; J: TRBJ2-1; V: TRBV5-1; CDR3: CASSTPEEYNEQFF; DNA: TGCGCCAGCAGCACGCCCGAAGAGTACAATGAGCAGTTCTTC
D: TRBD1; size: .; J: TRBJ2-7; V: TRBV6-5; CDR3: CASSNPGQGHEQYF; DNA: TGTGCCAGCAGTAACCCCGGACAGGGCCACGAGCAGTACTTC
D: .; size: .; J: TRBJ2-7; V: TRBV6-5; CDR3: CASSYALTNGEQYF; DNA: TGTGCCAGCAGCTACGCCCTTACCAACGGCGAGCAGTACTTC
D: .; size: few; J: TRBJ2-4; V: TRBV15; CDR3: CSTSRVGENIQYF; DNA: TGTTCCACCAGCAGAGTGGGGGAAAACATTCAGTACTTC
D: .; size: .; J: TRBJ2-1; V: TRBV12-3/TRBV12-4; CDR3: CASTLRGIYNEQFF; DNA: TGTGCCAGCACCCTTAGGGGGATCTACAATGAGCAGTTCTTC
D: .; size: .; J: TRBJ2-1; V: TRBV18; CDR3: CASSPDTWRNEQFF; DNA: TGTGCCAGCTCACCAGATACCTGGAGAAATGAGCAGTTCTTC
D: .; size: few; J: TRBJ1-2; V: TRBV6-1; CDR3: CASSEDPGWRGYTF; DNA: TGTGCCAGCAGTGAAGACCCAGGGTGGCGTGGCTACACCTTC
D: .; size: many; J: TRBJ1-1; V: TRBV20-1; CDR3: CSARRPRGDTEAFF; DNA: TGCAGTGCTAGACGGCCCCGAGGCGACACTGAAGCTTTCTTT
D: TRBD1; size: .; J: TRBJ2-7; V: TRBV7-4; CDR3: CASSLGAKGTASYEQYF; DNA: TGTGCCAGCAGCTTGGGCGCCAAAGGGACAGCGTCCTACGAGCAGTACTTC